Described below is a single T cell receptor beta chain sequence and its context. The antigen remains unidentified. The source of the sample is a study of PD-L1 blockade in urothelial cancer. Study details: The number of prior chemotherapy regimens per patient was 0 to 3. A median of approximately 150,000 T cells was found in the blood samples.

The study, taken as a whole, reports: A pretreatment blood TCR clonality that fell below the median predicted better progression-free and overall survival.

The V end was cut by 0 bases, the J end by 3 bases, with 8 bases between. CDR1 is SGHTA and CDR2 is FQGTGA in the germline V gene. The CDR3 totals 15 residues. Clones were read by immunoSEQ multiplex PCR, and TCRdb kept only the in-frame ones, dropping some. The sample lists around 100,000 clones, over 75% seen once, with 1.5% to 2.5% in the top ten. Time point defined: pretreatment peripheral blood. Each patient presented with locally advanced or metastatic urothelial carcinoma. J is TRBJ2-2 and V is TRBV7-3; D might be TRBD2 (7 bases). The source material was PBMCs, sampled around atezolizumab (anti-PD-L1) treatment. This receptor was obtained from a man aged 60 to 75 with urothelial cancer. The CDR3 reads CASSLTGGDTGELFF. Here the CDR3 DNA reads TGTGCCAGCAGCTTAACAGGGGGGGACACCGGGGAGCTGTTTTTT. The full variable domain, its missing parts supplied by reference TRBV7-3 and TRBJ2-2, is GAGVSQTPSNKVTEKGKYVELRCDPISGHTALYWYRQSLGQGPEFLIYFQGTGAADDSGLPNDRFFAVRPEGSVSTLKIQRTERGDSAVYLCASSLTGGDTGELFFGEGSRLTVL.